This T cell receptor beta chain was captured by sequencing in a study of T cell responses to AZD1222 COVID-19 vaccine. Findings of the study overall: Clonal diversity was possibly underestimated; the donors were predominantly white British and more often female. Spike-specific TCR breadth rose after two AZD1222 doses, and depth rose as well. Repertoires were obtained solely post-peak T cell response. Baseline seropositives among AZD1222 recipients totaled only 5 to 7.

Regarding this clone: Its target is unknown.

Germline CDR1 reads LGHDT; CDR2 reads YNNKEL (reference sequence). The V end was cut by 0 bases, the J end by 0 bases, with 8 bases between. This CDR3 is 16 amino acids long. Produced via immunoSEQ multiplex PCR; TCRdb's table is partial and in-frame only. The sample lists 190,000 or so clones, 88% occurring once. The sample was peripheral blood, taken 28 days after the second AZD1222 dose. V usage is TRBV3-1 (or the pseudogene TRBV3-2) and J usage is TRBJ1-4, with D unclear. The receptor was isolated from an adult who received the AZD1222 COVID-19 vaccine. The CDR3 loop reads CASSQDKATTNEKLFF. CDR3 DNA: TGTGCCAGCAGCCAAGATAAGGCAACAACTAATGAAAAACTGTTTTTT.